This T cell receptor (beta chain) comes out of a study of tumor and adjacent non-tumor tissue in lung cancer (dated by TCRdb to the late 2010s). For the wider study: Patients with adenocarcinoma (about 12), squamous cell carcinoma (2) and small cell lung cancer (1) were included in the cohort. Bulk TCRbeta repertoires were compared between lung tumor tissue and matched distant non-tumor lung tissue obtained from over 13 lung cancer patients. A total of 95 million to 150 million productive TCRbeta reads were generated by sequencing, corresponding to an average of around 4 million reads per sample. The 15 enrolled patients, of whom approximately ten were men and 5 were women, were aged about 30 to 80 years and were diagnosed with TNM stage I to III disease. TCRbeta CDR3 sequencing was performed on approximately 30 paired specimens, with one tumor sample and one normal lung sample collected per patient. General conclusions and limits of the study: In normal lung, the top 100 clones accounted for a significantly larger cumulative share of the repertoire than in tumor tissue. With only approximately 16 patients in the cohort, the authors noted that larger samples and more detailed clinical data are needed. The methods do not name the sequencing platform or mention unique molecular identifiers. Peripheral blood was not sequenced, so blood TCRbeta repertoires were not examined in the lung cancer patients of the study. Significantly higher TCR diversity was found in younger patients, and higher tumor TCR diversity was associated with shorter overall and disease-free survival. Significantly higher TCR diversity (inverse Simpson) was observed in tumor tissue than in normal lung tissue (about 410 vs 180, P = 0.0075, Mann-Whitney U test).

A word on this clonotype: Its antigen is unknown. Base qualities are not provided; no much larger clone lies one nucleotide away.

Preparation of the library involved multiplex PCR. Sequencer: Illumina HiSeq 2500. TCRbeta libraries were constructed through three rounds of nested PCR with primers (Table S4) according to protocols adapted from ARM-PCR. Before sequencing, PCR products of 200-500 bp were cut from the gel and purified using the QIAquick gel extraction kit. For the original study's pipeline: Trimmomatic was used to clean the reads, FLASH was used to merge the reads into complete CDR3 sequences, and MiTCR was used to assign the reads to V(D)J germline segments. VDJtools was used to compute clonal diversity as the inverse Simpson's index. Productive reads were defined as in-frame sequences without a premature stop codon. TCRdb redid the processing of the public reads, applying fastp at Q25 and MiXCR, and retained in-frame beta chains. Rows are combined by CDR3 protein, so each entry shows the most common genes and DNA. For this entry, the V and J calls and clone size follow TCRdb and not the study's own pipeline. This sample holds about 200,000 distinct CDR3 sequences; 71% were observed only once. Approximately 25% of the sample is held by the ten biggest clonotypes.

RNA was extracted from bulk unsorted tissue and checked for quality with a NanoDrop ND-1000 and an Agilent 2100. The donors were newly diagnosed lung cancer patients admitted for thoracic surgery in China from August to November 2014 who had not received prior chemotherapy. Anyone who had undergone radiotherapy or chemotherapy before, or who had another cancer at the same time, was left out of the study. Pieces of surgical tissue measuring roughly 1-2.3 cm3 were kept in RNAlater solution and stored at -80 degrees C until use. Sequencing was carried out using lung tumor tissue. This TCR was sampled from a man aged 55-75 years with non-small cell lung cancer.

The nucleotide sequence reads TGTGCTAGTGGTTTGCCAGGTACAGGTGCCTACGAGCAGTACTTC. Its amino acids are CASGLPGTGAYEQYF. The rearrangement combines TRBV12-5 with TRBJ2-7, with a tentative D gene TRBD1 over 5 matching bases. As encoded in the germline V gene, CDR1 is LGHNT while CDR2 is FRNRAP. V is pared back by 2 bases and J by 2 bases, with 13 bases lying between the germline termini. The CDR3 runs 15 residues from the cysteine to the phenylalanine. The entry retains the CDR3 DNA only, 45 bases that are in frame from base 1.